These 31 T cell receptor beta chains originate from one sample sequenced in a study of T cell repertoires in cytomegalovirus infection. TCRdb fed the reads into MiXCR, producing one record per CDR3 protein. Of about 890,000 distinct CDR3 sequences in the sample, about a third were seen once. Their antigens remain unidentified. Sequencing was performed on cultured CD8+ T cells from PBMCs, taken from culture after CMV antigen stimulation. The receptors originated from a human donor in good health (CMV status not recorded). Some clones in this sample may be carry-over from other donors' samples.

Many counts were recorded for this clonotype. The chain links TRBV18 to TRBJ2-7; tentative D call: TRBD2 (7 bases). The germline V gene has CDR1 KGHSH and CDR2 LQKENI. The CDR3 is 16 amino acids. Trimming left V 0 bases short and J 6 bases short, with 18 bases between. In nucleotides, the CDR3 is TGTGCCAGCTCACCACCGGGGGGGGCGCTTCCAGTCGAGCAGTACTTC. The encoded protein is CASSPPGGALPVEQYF.

V and J are TRBV5-5 and TRBJ2-1; 7 nucleotides line up with TRBD2. Germline values: CDR1 SGHKS, CDR2 YYEKEE (reference sequence). The trim removed 5 bases at V and 4 bases at J, leaving 6 bases unmatched. The CDR3 has 14 residues. The CDR3 DNA sequence: TGTGCCAGCAGAGCTGGGGGGGGGTACAATGAGCAGTTCTTC. Translating it yields CASRAGGGYNEQFF.

Concerning this clonotype: The junction departs from germline at one end; a sequencing error may be responsible. The CDR3 reads CASSSRASEDTQYF. The CDR3 DNA sequence: TGTGCTAGCAGCTCGAGGGCTAGCGAAGATACGCAGTATTTT. The rearrangement joins TRBV7-7 to TRBJ2-3; D may be TRBD2 (6 bases). Per germline, CDR1 SSHAT and CDR2 FNYEAQ (reference sequence). This CDR3 is built from 14 residues.

On this clonotype: The junction departs from germline at one end; a sequencing error may be responsible. The V call is TRBV5-3, the J call TRBJ2-1; possibly TRBD1 or TRBD2 for D (5 bases each). TRBV5-3 is reported as an ORF; its role is uncertain. The CDR3 spans 13 residues. CDR3 coding DNA: TGTGCCAGCAGCTTAGGGACGATGAATGAGCAGTTCTTC. Translating gives CASSLGTMNEQFF.

This clonotype was counted many times. This chain links TRBV7-2 with TRBJ2-2; either TRBD1 or TRBD2 may fit D (6 bases each). V gave up 5 bases and J gave up 3 bases, with 16 bases separating them. CDR1 and CDR2 (germline): SGHTA, FQGNSA. The CDR3 contains 16 residues. Here the CDR3 reads CASSLGTRGHTGELFF. DNA of the CDR3: TGTGCCAGCAGCCTGGGGACTCGGGGGCACACCGGGGAGCTGTTTTTT.

This clonotype was counted only a few times. J is TRBJ2-6 and V is TRBV7-9; 7 nucleotides match TRBD2. This CDR3 is 17 amino acids long. V lost 0 bases to trimming and J lost 4 bases; unmatched junction nucleotides: 6. Germline values: CDR1 SEHNR, CDR2 FQNEAQ (reference sequence). CDR3 sequence reads: CASSLAVRGEGANVLTF. The CDR3 DNA reads as TGTGCCAGCAGCTTAGCCGTCCGGGGGGAAGGGGCCAACGTCCTGACTTTC.

The gene calls are TRBV3-1 and TRBJ1-2; D gene ambiguous. CDR1 and CDR2 (germline): LGHDT, YNNKEL (reference sequence). The CDR3 has 15 amino acids. Deletions cut 0 bases from V and 4 bases from J, with 12 bases between. The CDR3 sequence: CASSQDSRPGYGYTF. CDR3 in DNA: TGTGCCAGCAGCCAAGATTCGCGGCCCGGCTATGGCTACACCTTC. Filled out from reference TRBV3-1 and TRBJ1-2, the complete variable domain reads DTAVSQTPKYLVTQMGNDKSIKCEQNLGHDTMYWYKQDSKKFLKIMFSYNNKELIINETVPNRFSPKSPDKAHLNLHINSLELGDSAVYFCASSQDSRPGYGYTFGSGTRLTVV.

A note on this clonotype: Relative to the germline gene, one junction end is altered; a read error may explain this. The V call is TRBV14, the J call TRBJ1-1; 9 positions match TRBD1. The CDR3 sequence is 15 residues long. CDR1 and CDR2 from the germline V gene are SGHDN and FVKESK. CDR3 sequence: CASSWRDRENTEASF. CDR3 coding DNA: TGTGCCAGCAGTTGGAGGGACAGGGAGAACACTGAAGCTTCCTTT.

This clonotype was detected only a few times. This chain's CDR3 is CASSQARETEAFF. In nucleotides, the CDR3 is TGTGCCAGCAGCCAAGCAAGGGAGACTGAAGCTTTCTTT. The chain employs TRBV7-9 and TRBJ1-1; D gene ambiguous. From germline, CDR1 is SEHNR and CDR2 FQNEAQ (reference sequence). The CDR3 covers 13 residues. Trimming took off 5 bases at V and 5 bases at J, with 12 bases between the two ends. The entire variable domain, with the rest obtained from reference TRBV7-9 and TRBJ1-1, is as follows: DTGVSQNPRHKITKRGQNVTFRCDPISEHNRLYWYRQTLGQGPEFLTYFQNEAQLEKSRLLSDRFSAERPKGSFSTLEIQRTEQGDSAMYLCASSQARETEAFFGQGTRLTVV.

This chain links TRBV20-1 with TRBJ1-2; no clear D. V was clipped by 2 bases and J by 4 bases, with 17 bases between them. Per germline, CDR1 DFQATT and CDR2 SNEGSKA (reference sequence). The CDR3 runs to 15 residues. This CDR3 is CSARIASGFTYGYTF. For the CDR3, the DNA is TGCAGTGCTAGAATCGCATCGGGATTTACCTATGGCTACACCTTC.

This clonotype occurred a few times. The V gene is TRBV12-3 or TRBV12-4, the J gene TRBJ2-5; D not certain. The CDR3 length is 14 residues. Trimming took off 6 bases at V and 5 bases at J, with 16 bases between the two ends. The CDR3 protein is CASSPSRIGETQYF. CDR3 in DNA: TGTGCCAGCAGCCCCTCGAGGATTGGGGAGACCCAGTACTTC.

This clonotype was counted ten times or more. V and J are TRBV7-9 and TRBJ1-1; 9 nucleotides agree with TRBD1. V shed 4 bases, J shed 6 bases, and the junction held 9 bases outside the gene matches. The CDR3 loop spans 15 amino acids. Germline V gene data show CDR1 as SEHNR and CDR2 as FQNEAQ (reference sequence). CDR3 residues: CASSSQGAMGAEAFF. CDR3 bases: TGTGCCAGCAGCTCACAGGGGGCGATGGGCGCTGAAGCTTTCTTT. Looking up the rest from reference TRBV7-9 and TRBJ1-1 gives the full variable domain: DTGVSQNPRHKITKRGQNVTFRCDPISEHNRLYWYRQTLGQGPEFLTYFQNEAQLEKSRLLSDRFSAERPKGSFSTLEIQRTEQGDSAMYLCASSSQGAMGAEAFFGQGTRLTVV.

This chain links TRBV6-1 with TRBJ1-5; tentatively, D is TRBD1 (6 bases). This CDR3 comprises 14 residues. The V end lost 2 bases, the J end lost 7 bases, and 12 bases lay between the germline ends. Germline CDR1 MNHNS, CDR2 SASEGT. CDR3 loop: CASSEQGNWQPQHF. The CDR3 DNA follows: TGTGCCAGCAGTGAACAGGGGAATTGGCAGCCCCAGCATTTT.

V usage is TRBV12-5 and J usage is TRBJ2-2; 15 bases line up with TRBD2. This CDR3 is 18 amino acids long. V dropped 2 bases and J dropped 4; count of bases not matched to a gene: 5. The germline gives CDR1 LGHNT, CDR2 FRNRAP. The CDR3 here is CASGLTGLAGGPTGELFF. CDR3 bases: TGTGCTAGTGGTTTGACGGGACTAGCGGGGGGCCCCACCGGGGAGCTGTTTTTT.

This clonotype has more than one count but fewer than ten. V and J are TRBV27 and TRBJ2-1, with a weak D call TRBD1 (6 bases). Germline values: CDR1 MNHEY, CDR2 SMNVEV (reference sequence). The CDR3 is made up of 14 amino acids. V lost 0 bases, J lost 4 bases, and 7 bases lay in between. The CDR3 loop reads CASSLSRGYNEQFF. In nucleotides, the CDR3 is TGTGCCAGCAGTTTATCGAGGGGGTACAATGAGCAGTTCTTC.

This chain joins TRBV7-9 and TRBJ2-1; D call uncertain. V lost 1 base and J 10 bases, leaving 8 bases between the germline ends. CDR3 length equals 12 residues. CDR1 SEHNR and CDR2 FQNEAQ come from the germline V gene (reference sequence). CDR3 sequence reads: CASSLVQGEQFF. The CDR3 nucleotides are TGTGCCAGCAGCTTAGTACAAGGGGAGCAGTTCTTC.

This chain uses TRBV10-2 with TRBJ1-1; 9 bases match TRBD1. The V gene's germline CDR1 is WSHSY and CDR2 SAAADI. This CDR3 spans 15 amino acids. Unmatched junction bases numbered 12, after V lost 8 bases and J lost 5 bases. The CDR3 is CASATPGQGRTEAFF. The CDR3 region has the DNA TGCGCCAGCGCAACCCCGGGACAGGGTCGGACTGAAGCTTTCTTT.

This clonotype was observed a single time. The chain has TRBV7-6 and TRBJ2-7; either TRBD1 or TRBD2 may supply D (5 bases each). The CDR3 loop spans 13 amino acids. V was trimmed by 1 base and J by 6 bases, leaving 10 bases between them. Germline V gives CDR1 SGHVS, CDR2 FNYEAQ. The CDR3 spells CASSLGGVSEQYF. The CDR3 DNA sequence: TGTGCCAGCAGCTTAGGAGGGGTATCCGAGCAGTACTTC.

V is TRBV5-6 and J is TRBJ1-4; 9 bases are a match to TRBD1. Germline-derived CDR1 and CDR2 are SGHDT and YYEEEE. This CDR3 has 15 amino acids. Trimming cost V 6 bases and J 3 bases; bases outside gene matches: 6. The CDR3 loop is CASITGGAPNEKLFF. The CDR3 DNA sequence: TGTGCCAGCATAACAGGGGGCGCGCCTAATGAAAAACTGTTTTTT.

V gene TRBV19 combines with J gene TRBJ2-2; D call uncertain. The CDR3 is 15 residues long. Germline V CDR1 and CDR2: LNHDA, SQIVND (reference sequence). V shed 3 bases and J shed 2 bases, with 10 bases lying between them. The CDR3 spells CASSIRTDNTGELFF. The CDR3 nucleotides are TGTGCCAGTAGTATTAGGACCGACAACACCGGGGAGCTGTTTTTT.

The chain uses TRBV29-1 and TRBJ1-3, with 8 bases fitting TRBD1. The CDR3 covers 12 residues. Germline lookup yields CDR1 SQVTM and CDR2 ANQGSEA. Trimming took 4 bases from V and 6 from J; bases not matched to a gene: 2. The CDR3 DNA reads TGCAGCGTTGGGACAGGGAAAAACACCATATATTTT. This gives the protein CSVGTGKNTIYF.

V is TRBV24-1 and J is TRBJ2-2; D ambiguous. V lost 0 bases to trimming and J lost 0 bases, with 7 bases between them. This CDR3 is built from 16 residues. Germline V gives CDR1 KGHDR, CDR2 SFDVKD. CDR3 DNA: TGTGCCACCAGTGATTTGAAGGGCGCGAACACCGGGGAGCTGTTTTTT. Amino acids: CATSDLKGANTGELFF.

The chain joins TRBV7-2 to TRBJ1-3, with 7 bases fitting TRBD1. The CDR3 covers 15 residues. V shed 5 bases and J 7 bases; nucleotides not matched to a gene: 11. Germline CDR1 is SGHTA and CDR2 is FQGNSA. The CDR3 sequence: CASSPRDSWRNTIYF. For the CDR3, the DNA is TGTGCCAGCAGCCCCCGGGACAGTTGGAGGAACACCATATATTTT.

This chain joins TRBV7-6 and TRBJ2-5; 9 bases fit TRBD1. V shed 7 bases, J shed 5 bases, and the junction held 11 bases outside the gene matches. The length of the CDR3 is 15 residues. Germline V lookup: CDR1 SGHVS, CDR2 FNYEAQ. The CDR3 loop reads CASNLLQGASETQYF. The CDR3 nucleotides read TGTGCCAGCAATTTATTACAGGGGGCTTCCGAGACCCAGTACTTC.

The chain is built from TRBV10-2 and TRBJ1-5, with D unclear. Trimming took 2 bases from V and 1 from J, leaving 15 bases between them. Germline CDR1 WSHSY, CDR2 SAAADI. This CDR3 is 17 amino acids long. The CDR3 bases are TGCGCCAGCAGTGAGCGGGTCCTGGGAACGAGCAATCAGCCCCAGCATTTT. Amino acid sequence: CASSERVLGTSNQPQHF.

With respect to this clonotype: One base away lies a much larger clone, so this may be a sequencing read error. The chain uses TRBV7-2 and TRBJ1-6; D not resolved. This CDR3 contains 13 residues. Trimming removed 3 bases from V and 10 bases from J, with 10 bases in between. CDR1 is SGHTA, CDR2 FQGNSA, per germline. The CDR3 spells CASSFSPLSPLHF. The CDR3 DNA reads as TGTGCCAGCAGCTTCTCGCCCCTCTCACCCCTCCACTTT.

The chain links TRBV6-5 to TRBJ2-1; 9 bases map to TRBD2. Germline-derived CDR1 and CDR2 are MNHEY and SVGAGI. The junction had 10 bases not matched to a gene; V was cut back by 0 bases and J by 4 bases. This CDR3 contains 18 residues. CDR3 bases: TGTGCCAGCAGTTACTCTACTGCGGGGGGGCGTAATTACAATGAGCAGTTCTTC. Its protein is CASSYSTAGGRNYNEQFF.

This clonotype was recorded a few times. CDR3 nucleotides: TGTGCCAGCAGCCAAACAACAGTGTACCAAGAGACCCAGTACTTC. Its protein is CASSQTTVYQETQYF. V and J are TRBV14 and TRBJ2-5; D remains unclear. Trimming pared 2 bases from V and 0 bases from J, leaving 10 bases between. This CDR3 is built from 15 residues. Germline CDR1 is SGHDN and CDR2 is FVKESK. The full variable domain, rest sourced from reference TRBV14 and TRBJ2-5, is EAGVTQFPSHSVIEKGQTVTLRCDPISGHDNLYWYRRVMGKEIKFLLHFVKESKQDESGMPNNRFLAERTGGTYSTLKVQPAELEDSGVYFCASSQTTVYQETQYFGPGTRLLVL.

Ten or more counts support this clonotype. The rearrangement uses TRBV7-8 and TRBJ2-1; D gene uncertain. Germline loops: CDR1 SGHVS, CDR2 FQNEAQ. Trimming pared 2 bases from V and 0 bases from J, leaving 8 bases between. The CDR3 has 15 residues. The CDR3 nucleotides are TGTGCCAGCAGCTTACGCACGAGCTCCTACAATGAGCAGTTCTTC. This encodes CASSLRTSSYNEQFF.

The rearrangement uses TRBV25-1 and TRBJ1-1; D is unclear. Trimming took off 2 bases at V and 3 bases at J, with 4 bases between the two ends. CDR1 is MGHDK and CDR2 is SYGVNS in the germline V gene. The CDR3 has 12 amino acids. The CDR3 DNA is TGTGCCAGCAGTGAACCCTACACTGAAGCTTTCTTT. As protein: CASSEPYTEAFF.

The chain uses TRBV5-1 and TRBJ2-7, with TRBD1 identical over 10 bases. The V gene's germline CDR1 is SGHRS and CDR2 YFSETQ. This CDR3 is 16 amino acids long. The trim removed 7 bases at V and 2 bases at J, leaving 12 bases unmatched. In DNA, the CDR3 is TGCGCCAGCCGGGGGACAGGGGCCCAGAGAACCTACGAGCAGTACTTC. Translated, it gives CASRGTGAQRTYEQYF.